The clone carrying this T cell receptor (beta chain) was counted ten times or more. Its specificity is not known. Researchers took RNA transcripts and amplified the TCR beta CDR3 regions from them. HTBI primers were used for first-round RT-PCR of the TCR CDR3. Via MiXCR, TCRdb re-called the multiplex PCR reads, giving one row per CDR3 protein. This sample carries roughly 290,000 distinct CDR3 sequences, over 15% of them seen once, and the ten largest clones take 55% to 60%. Diagnosing involved the use of clinical symptoms, serum thyroxine and TRAb, thyroid ultrasound and orbital computed tomography. This sample is drawn from a study of T cells in Graves' hyperthyroidism and ophthalmopathy. The CDR3 is 19 amino acids. CDR1 is SGHKS and CDR2 is YYEKEE in the germline V gene (reference sequence). V was clipped by 1 base and J by 1 base; unmatched bases: 6. Study observations and caveats: Blood samples included most of the expanded thyroid clonotypes exceeding 0.001. From stable hyperthyroidism, ophthalmopathy was set apart by a 13 V-J model.

This chain connects TRBV5-5 to TRBJ2-1; 15 bases fit TRBD2. Material: blood. The TCR comes from a woman in her sixties with Graves' ophthalmopathy. CDR3 bases: TGTGCCAGCAGCTTGTGGGGACTAGCGGGAGGTAGGTCCTACAATGAGCAGTTCTTC. Translated: CASSLWGLAGGRSYNEQFF. The variable domain in full, with the rest retrieved from reference TRBV5-5 and TRBJ2-1, is DAGVTQSPTHLIKTRGQQVTLRCSPISGHKSVSWYQQVLGQGPQFIFQYYEKEERGRGNFPDRFSARQFPNYSSELNVNALLLGDSALYLCASSLWGLAGGRSYNEQFFGPGTRLTVL.